The 9 T cell receptor beta chains below all came from one sample that was sequenced in a study of T cells after yellow fever vaccination. In TCRdb, the 5' RACE reads were re-called with MiXCR into one record per CDR3 protein. The table includes 450,000 to 650,000 distinct CDR3 sequences, 13% detected once. The specimen was PBMCs, collected on the day of the yellow fever booster vaccination. These receptors were taken from a man aged 25 to 40 who received the YFV17D yellow fever vaccine.

A few counts support this clonotype. The chain has TRBV6-5 and TRBJ2-6, with D tentatively TRBD1 (5 bases). The CDR3 is 18 amino acids. Germline V lookup: CDR1 MNHEY, CDR2 SVGAGI. V was pared by 2 bases and J by 0 bases, with 14 bases between. The CDR3 region is CASSYRSTGRSGANVLTF. The CDR3 nucleotides read TGTGCCAGCAGTTACAGGTCCACAGGACGCTCTGGGGCCAACGTCCTGACTTTC.

The chain links TRBV12-3 or TRBV12-4 to TRBJ1-5; D might be TRBD1 (5 bases). CDR3 size: 15 residues. V gave up 6 bases and J gave up 2 bases, with 14 bases separating them. The CDR3 sequence is CASSKRGFGNQPQHF. The DNA for the CDR3 is TGTGCCAGCAGCAAAAGGGGTTTTGGCAATCAGCCCCAGCATTTT.

This clonotype came up many times. Here the CDR3 reads CASSSPTGHHSGANVLTF. Here the CDR3 DNA reads TGTGCCAGCAGTTCACCGACAGGTCACCACTCTGGGGCCAACGTCCTGACTTTC. This chain uses TRBV27 with TRBJ2-6; D perhaps matches TRBD1 (6 bases). The germline V gene encodes CDR1 MNHEY and CDR2 SMNVEV (reference sequence). This CDR3 region has 18 residues. V was trimmed by 4 bases and J by 0 bases, leaving 16 bases between them. The variable domain in full, completed from reference TRBV27 and TRBJ2-6, reads EAQVTQNPRYLITVTGKKLTVTCSQNMNHEYMSWYRQDPGLGLRQIYYSMNVEVTDKGDVPEGYKVSRKEKRNFPLILESPSPNQTSLYFCASSSPTGHHSGANVLTFGAGSRLTVL.

The rearrangement joins TRBV6-5 to TRBJ1-4; 8 bases are shared with TRBD1. Germline trimming cut 0 bases from V and 4 bases from J; bases unmatched to any gene: 1. CDR1 MNHEY and CDR2 SVGAGI come from the germline V gene. There are 15 residues in the CDR3. The CDR3 DNA is TGTGCCAGCAGTTACTCCGACAGGGGTAATGAAAAACTGTTTTTT. Its protein is CASSYSDRGNEKLFF.

The sample holds a few counts of this clonotype. V and J are TRBV18 and TRBJ2-7, with D possibly TRBD1 on 5 matching bases. The germline CDR1 and CDR2 sequences are KGHSH and LQKENI. The CDR3 totals 14 residues. The germline V and J ends were trimmed by 0 bases and 4 bases, with 10 bases remaining between them. This CDR3 reads CASSPPAGWYEQYF. CDR3 nucleotide sequence: TGTGCCAGCTCACCACCGGCAGGGTGGTACGAGCAGTACTTC.

At least ten counts were recorded for this clonotype. Written as DNA, the CDR3 is TGCGCCAGCAGCCAAGTTCGGGGCCCCAATTCACCCCTCCACTTT. Residues: CASSQVRGPNSPLHF. The chain joins TRBV4-3 to TRBJ1-6; TRBD1 is a possible D gene (5 bases). The CDR3 runs to 15 residues. Germline V gives CDR1 LGHNA, CDR2 YSLEER. V lost 1 base to trimming and J lost 7 bases, with 11 bases between them.

This clonotype was seen a few times. The genes are TRBV6-5 and TRBJ2-1; D may be TRBD2 (6 bases). The germline V gene encodes CDR1 MNHEY and CDR2 SVGAGI. The CDR3 spans 12 residues. Between the trimmed V and J ends, which lost 4 bases and 8 bases, there was a span of 9 bases. The CDR3 sequence is CASSSGVHEQFF. The CDR3 DNA follows: TGTGCCAGCAGTTCGGGGGTCCATGAGCAGTTCTTC.

V and J are TRBV7-9 and TRBJ1-6; tentative D call: TRBD1 (5 bases). V lost 4 bases and J lost 9, with 16 bases in between. The CDR3 has 15 amino acids. Germline V CDR1 and CDR2: SEHNR, FQNEAQ (reference sequence). The CDR3 region is CASSSRGGVGSPLHF. As DNA, the CDR3 is TGTGCCAGCAGCTCCCGGGGGGGGGTCGGTTCACCCCTCCACTTT. Full variable domain (remainder filled in from reference TRBV7-9 and TRBJ1-6): DTGVSQNPRHKITKRGQNVTFRCDPISEHNRLYWYRQTLGQGPEFLTYFQNEAQLEKSRLLSDRFSAERPKGSFSTLEIQRTEQGDSAMYLCASSSRGGVGSPLHFGNGTRLTVT.

This clonotype appeared once. This sequence joins TRBV12-3 or TRBV12-4 and TRBJ2-3; 9 bases are shared with TRBD2. The V gene end was trimmed by 10 bases and the J gene end by 3 bases; junction bases not matched to a gene: 14. CDR3 length: 16 residues. The CDR3 DNA sequence: TGTGCCAACACCCCCGGGGTAGCGGGAGTTACAGATACGCAGTATTTT. Amino acids: CANTPGVAGVTDTQYF.